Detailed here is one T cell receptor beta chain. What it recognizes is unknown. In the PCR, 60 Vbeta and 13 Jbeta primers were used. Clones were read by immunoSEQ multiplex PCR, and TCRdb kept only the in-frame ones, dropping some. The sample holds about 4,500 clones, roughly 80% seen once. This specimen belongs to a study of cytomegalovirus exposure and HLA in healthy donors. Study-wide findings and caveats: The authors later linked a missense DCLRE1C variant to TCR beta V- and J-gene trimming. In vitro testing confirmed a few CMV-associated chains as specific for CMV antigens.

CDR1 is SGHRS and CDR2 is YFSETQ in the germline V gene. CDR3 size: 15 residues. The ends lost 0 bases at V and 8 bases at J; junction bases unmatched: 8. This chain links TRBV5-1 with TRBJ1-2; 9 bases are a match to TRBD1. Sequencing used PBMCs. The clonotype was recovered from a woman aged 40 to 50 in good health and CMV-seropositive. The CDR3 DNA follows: TGCGCCAGCAGCTTGGGGGGACAGGGCTTGGAGGGCTACACCTTC. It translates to CASSLGGQGLEGYTF.